This entry concerns a single T cell receptor (beta chain). Its antigen is as yet unknown. The data were taken from a study of OX40 agonist ivuxolimab in advanced cancers. Sequenced by immunoSEQ multiplex PCR; TCRdb stores in-frame clones only, minus some. The data contain some 45,000 clones, 82% of them singletons. Overall study results and limits: Dose levels from 0.1 to 3.0 mg/kg saw CD4+ and CD8+ blood T cells expand clonally by week 6.

Trimming took 3 bases from V and 5 from J, leaving 20 bases between them. From germline, CDR1 is SGDLS and CDR2 YYNGEE. The CDR3 is 17 amino acids. V usage is TRBV9 and J usage is TRBJ2-2, with a possible D match to TRBD2 (7 bases). The sample was CD4+ or CD8+ T cells sorted from blood, taken in a trial of the OX40 agonist ivuxolimab. The receptor's source is an adult with an advanced solid tumor such as melanoma, head and neck, liver or kidney cancer. The CDR3, as DNA: TGTGCCAGCAGCGCGGGGGGCTCGGCGGGAAGGACCGGGGAGCTGTTTTTT. The encoded protein is CASSAGGSAGRTGELFF.